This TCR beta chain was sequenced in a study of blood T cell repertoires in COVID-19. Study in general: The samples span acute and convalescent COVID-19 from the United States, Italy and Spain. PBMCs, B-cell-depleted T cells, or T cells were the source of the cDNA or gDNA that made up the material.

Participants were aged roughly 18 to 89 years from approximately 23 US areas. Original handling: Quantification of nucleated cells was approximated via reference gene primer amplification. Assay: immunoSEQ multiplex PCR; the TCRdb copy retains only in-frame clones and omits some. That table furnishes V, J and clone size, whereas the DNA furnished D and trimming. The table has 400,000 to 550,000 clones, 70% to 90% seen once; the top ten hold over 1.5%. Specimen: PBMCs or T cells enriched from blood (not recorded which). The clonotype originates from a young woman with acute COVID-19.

For the CDR3, the DNA is TGCGCCAGCAGCCAATTTCCTACTTCTGGGGGGGGCTACACCTTC. The encoded protein is CASSQFPTSGGGYTF. This chain joins TRBV4-1 and TRBJ1-2, with a possible D match to TRBD1 (5 bases). The CDR3 extends over 15 amino acids. The ends were cut back, 2 bases at V and 8 bases at J, with 18 bases in the middle. CDR1 and CDR2 from the germline V gene are MGHRA and YSYEKL.